These 3 T cell receptor beta chains were sequenced from one sample in a study of T cells after yellow fever vaccination. TCRdb redid the calling of the 5' RACE reads with MiXCR, one entry per CDR3 protein. In the table there are about 430,000 distinct CDR3 sequences, approximately 18% of which are singletons. The sequencing here drew on PBMCs, taken before the yellow fever booster vaccination. The receptors stem from a man aged 18 to 35 who received the YFV17D yellow fever vaccine.

This clonotype was observed a handful of times. The V gene is TRBV4-1, the J gene TRBJ1-4, with D possibly being TRBD1 (6 bases). Trimming took 4 bases from V and 6 from J, leaving 18 bases between them. Germline V gene data show CDR1 as MGHRA and CDR2 as YSYEKL. The CDR3 length is 16 residues. The CDR3 coding sequence is TGCGCCAGCAGCCTGGGAAGCGGGACAAGAGATGAAAAACTGTTTTTT. Translating it yields CASSLGSGTRDEKLFF.

The J gene is TRBJ2-1, the V gene TRBV2, with 12 bases identical to TRBD1. In germline, CDR1 is SNHLY, CDR2 FYNNEI. J was trimmed by 8 bases and V by 8 bases; bases with no gene match: 1. The CDR3 runs to 12 residues. The CDR3 loop reads CASGTGGDEQFF. In nucleotides, the CDR3 is TGTGCCAGCGGGACAGGGGGCGATGAGCAGTTCTTC.

The rearrangement joins TRBV7-8 to TRBJ1-1; 7 bases are a match to TRBD1. Germline trimming cut 5 bases from V and 1 base from J; bases unmatched to any gene: 4. Germline V gene sequence: CDR1 SGHVS, CDR2 FQNEAQ. The CDR3 consists of 14 residues. The CDR3 is CASSQGQQNTEAFF. The CDR3 DNA reads TGTGCCAGCAGCCAGGGACAGCAGAACACTGAAGCTTTCTTT.